Presented here are 16 T cell receptor beta chains from one specimen sequenced in a study of response to subunit inactivated influenza vaccine. TCRdb re-called the RT-PCR reads through MiXCR, storing one row per CDR3 protein. The sample lists roughly 500,000 distinct CDR3 sequences, around 25% occurring once. The sequenced sample was CD4+ T cells sorted from PBMCs, obtained approximately 5 days after vaccination. These receptors were taken from a man over 45 who received an inactivated influenza vaccine.

Here the CDR3 DNA reads TGTGCCAGCAGCTTAGCGCAATGGGACAGGGAAGTGAACACTGAAGCTTTCTTT. Protein: CASSLAQWDREVNTEAFF. The J gene is TRBJ1-1, the V gene TRBV11-1; 9 bases fit TRBD1. CDR3 length: 18 amino acids. The germline V gene encodes CDR1 SGHAT and CDR2 FQDESV (reference sequence). The V gene end was trimmed by 0 bases and the J gene end by 0 bases; junction bases not matched to a gene: 8. Based on the CDR3 plus reference TRBV11-1 and TRBJ1-1, the full variable domain is EAEVAQSPRYKITEKSQAVAFWCDPISGHATLYWYRQILGQGPELLVQFQDESVVDDSQLPKDRFSAERLKGVDSTLKIQPAELGDSAMYLCASSLAQWDREVNTEAFFGQGTRLTVV.

The chain employs TRBV6-2 or TRBV6-3 and TRBJ2-1; weak D call: TRBD2 (5 bases). The CDR3 has 12 amino acids. Per the germline V gene, CDR1 is MNHEY and CDR2 is SVGEGT. With 9 bases removed from V and 9 bases from J, the gap between germline ends came to 15 bases. The CDR3 sequence: CASRRGDVEQFF. The CDR3 coding sequence is TGTGCCAGTCGACGGGGAGACGTTGAGCAGTTCTTC.

There are a few counts of this clonotype. J is TRBJ2-7 and V is TRBV12-3 or TRBV12-4; 12 positions agree with TRBD1. This CDR3 is 15 amino acids long. With V trimmed by 5 bases and J by 9 bases, 11 bases remained unmatched. The CDR3 loop reads CASSPGAGTGGWQYF. In nucleotides, the CDR3 is TGTGCCAGCAGTCCAGGGGCTGGGACAGGGGGCTGGCAGTACTTC.

The V call is TRBV14, the J call TRBJ2-7, with no clear D. The CDR3 loop spans 13 amino acids. Germline loops: CDR1 SGHDN, CDR2 FVKESK. Between the trimmed V and J ends, which lost 1 base and 6 bases, there was a span of 10 bases. The CDR3 DNA sequence: TGTGCCAGCAGCCAAGTAGCTAGGGCCGAGCAGTACTTC. Translating it yields CASSQVARAEQYF. Supplemented by reference TRBV14 and TRBJ2-7, the full variable domain reads EAGVTQFPSHSVIEKGQTVTLRCDPISGHDNLYWYRRVMGKEIKFLLHFVKESKQDESGMPNNRFLAERTGGTYSTLKVQPAELEDSGVYFCASSQVARAEQYFGPGTRLTVT.

A few counts support this clonotype. A read error may produce the germline difference seen at one junction end. The chain carries TRBV7-7 and TRBJ2-1; 7 nucleotides match TRBD1. The germline CDR1 and CDR2 sequences are SSHAT and FNYEAQ (reference sequence). This CDR3 is built from 14 residues. CDR3 nucleotides: TGTGCTAGCAGCCCAATCGCAGGGCGACAGGGGCAGTTCTTC. Its translation is CASSPIAGRQGQFF.

The V and J genes are TRBV5-1 and TRBJ1-6, with 7 bases lining up with TRBD1. The germline V gene encodes CDR1 SGHRS and CDR2 YFSETQ. V lost 5 bases and J lost 13; bases outside the gene matches: 9. The CDR3 loop spans 13 amino acids. CDR3 sequence reads: CASRDRQGHPLHF. The CDR3 region has the DNA TGCGCCAGCAGAGACAGACAGGGTCATCCCCTCCACTTT. The full variable domain, completed using reference TRBV5-1 and TRBJ1-6, is KAGVTQTPRYLIKTRGQQVTLSCSPISGHRSVSWYQQTPGQGLQFLFEYFSETQRNKGNFPGRFSGRQFSNSRSEMNVSTLELGDSALYLCASRDRQGHPLHFGNGTRLTVT.

In the case of this clonotype: Germline is not matched at one junction end, which may reflect a read error. DNA for the CDR3: TGTGCCAGCAGGGAAGCAGGGGTTCCAGATGCGCAGTATTTT. Its protein product is CASREAGVPDAQYF. The chain is built from TRBV12-3 or TRBV12-4 and TRBJ2-3; the D gene is possibly TRBD1 (6 bases). There are 14 residues in the CDR3.

V usage is TRBV11-2 and J usage is TRBJ2-3; 13 nucleotides match TRBD2. CDR1 is SGHAT, CDR2 FQNNGV, per germline. The CDR3 covers 21 residues. The V segment lost 1 base and the J segment 4 bases; nucleotides outside the gene matches: 17. The CDR3: CASSLGDYLVGLAGFPDTQYF. The CDR3 DNA is TGTGCCAGCAGCTTAGGGGATTATTTAGTGGGACTAGCGGGGTTCCCAGATACGCAGTATTTT.

This clonotype was detected only a few times. This rearrangement joins TRBV7-9 to TRBJ1-4, with D perhaps TRBD1 (5 bases). From germline, CDR1 is SEHNR and CDR2 FQNEAQ (reference sequence). V lost 6 bases, J lost 11 bases, and 22 bases lay in between. The CDR3 has 15 residues. In nucleotides, the CDR3 is TGTGCCAGCAGTCTGGTGGCAGGGTCCGAGGGGAAACTGTTTTTT. Protein sequence: CASSLVAGSEGKLFF.

The chain links TRBV7-2 to TRBJ2-7, with unresolved D. The CDR3 is 12 amino acids. Germline V gene sequence: CDR1 SGHTA, CDR2 FQGNSA. The V end lost 1 base, the J end lost 4 bases, and 5 bases lay between the germline ends. The CDR3 here is CASSLEWYEQYF. Written as DNA, the CDR3 is TGTGCCAGCAGCTTAGAGTGGTACGAGCAGTACTTC.

The table lists this clonotype with a few counts. The V and J genes are TRBV6-1 and TRBJ2-7; tentatively, D is TRBD1 (5 bases). V was pared by 7 bases and J by 0 bases, with 13 bases between. The germline V gene has CDR1 MNHNS and CDR2 SASEGT. CDR3 length: 14 residues. The CDR3: CASIGGANSYEQYF. The CDR3, as DNA: TGTGCCAGCATAGGTGGGGCGAACTCCTACGAGCAGTACTTC.

There are a few counts of this clonotype. The genes are TRBV12-3 or TRBV12-4 and TRBJ2-1; D is possibly TRBD2 (6 bases). The CDR3 runs 15 residues. V was pared by 5 bases and J by 4 bases, with 15 bases between. The CDR3 spells CASSRGGTGYNEQFF. CDR3 bases: TGTGCCAGCAGTAGGGGTGGGACTGGATACAATGAGCAGTTCTTC.

This clonotype has just a few counts. The chain is built from TRBV12-3 or TRBV12-4 and TRBJ2-5, with TRBD2 matching over 7 bases. There are 14 residues in the CDR3. V trimming: 6 bases; J trimming: 0 bases; junction bases outside the gene matches: 4. The CDR3 is CASRERGDQETQYF. The CDR3 DNA follows: TGTGCCAGCAGGGAACGGGGGGACCAAGAGACCCAGTACTTC.

CDR3 amino acids: CATKSPGLAGDEQFF. The DNA for the CDR3 is TGTGCCACCAAGTCTCCGGGACTAGCGGGGGATGAGCAGTTCTTC. V usage is TRBV10-3 and J usage is TRBJ2-1, with 14 positions matching TRBD2. The V gene end was trimmed by 10 bases and the J gene end by 8 bases; junction bases not matched to a gene: 10. From germline, CDR1 is ENHRY and CDR2 SYGVKD. CDR3 size: 15 residues.

This clonotype showed up just a few times. This chain joins TRBV12-3 or TRBV12-4 and TRBJ2-7, with 9 bases that match TRBD2. V lost 6 bases, J lost 4 bases, and 7 bases stayed unmatched. This CDR3 has 14 amino acids. The CDR3 sequence: CASSAGGPSYEQYF. For the CDR3, the DNA is TGTGCCAGCAGCGCGGGGGGGCCATCTTACGAGCAGTACTTC.

The genes are TRBV15 and TRBJ1-2, with TRBD1 matching 7 bases. The CDR3 has 14 amino acids. CDR1 and CDR2 from the germline V gene are LNHNV and YYDKDF (reference sequence). J was trimmed by 8 bases and V by 0 bases; bases with no gene match: 6. The CDR3 is CATSRDLTGNGYTF. DNA of the CDR3: TGTGCCACCAGCAGAGATTTGACAGGGAACGGCTACACCTTC.